The next 32 T cell receptor beta chains were all read from a single sample in a study of T cell repertoires in cytomegalovirus infection. TCRdb ran MiXCR on the reads and lists one entry per CDR3 protein. The data hold roughly 200,000 distinct CDR3 sequences, with roughly a sixth observed a single time. Sequenced sample: CD8+ T cells from PBMCs. The receptors were sampled from a human donor in good health (CMV status not recorded). Some clones in this sample may be carry-over from other donors' samples.

This clonotype appeared a few times. The chain links TRBV6-5 to TRBJ2-7; D is uncertain. The germline gives CDR1 MNHEY, CDR2 SVGAGI. Trimming removed 0 bases at V and 4 bases at J, with 22 bases between. This CDR3 has 18 amino acids. The CDR3 sequence: CASSYSLGFGQTRYEQYF. Written as DNA, the CDR3 is TGTGCCAGCAGTTACTCGCTCGGGTTCGGGCAGACCCGATACGAGCAGTACTTC.

This clonotype occurred a few times. This chain uses TRBV2 with TRBJ2-4; 8 positions agree with TRBD1. This CDR3 region has 15 residues. The trim removed 7 bases at V and 4 bases at J, leaving 9 bases unmatched. Per germline, CDR1 SNHLY and CDR2 FYNNEI. The CDR3 nucleotides read TGTGCCAGCACCTTCAACCGGGACAGGAAAAACATTCAGTACTTC. Its protein product is CASTFNRDRKNIQYF.

In its sample, this clonotype was seen many times. V is TRBV7-9 and J is TRBJ2-3; 9 bases agree with TRBD2. J was trimmed by 1 base and V by 3 bases; bases with no gene match: 11. The CDR3 spans 18 residues. Germline CDR1 is SEHNR and CDR2 is FQNEAQ (reference sequence). CDR3 protein: CASSFEKRGATRTDTQYF. The CDR3 DNA is TGTGCCAGCAGCTTCGAGAAGCGGGGGGCGACTCGCACAGATACGCAGTATTTT.

This clonotype was observed many times. V is TRBV12-3 or TRBV12-4 and J is TRBJ1-1; D not resolved. V shed 1 base and J shed 1 base, with 10 bases lying between them. The CDR3 has 15 residues. CDR3 protein: CASSLGGTGNTEAFF. The CDR3 region has the DNA TGTGCCAGCAGTTTAGGGGGAACTGGGAACACTGAAGCTTTCTTT.

The chain uses TRBV7-6 and TRBJ2-1; D call uncertain. V was cut by 8 bases and J by 5 bases, with 10 bases left in between. Germline values: CDR1 SGHVS, CDR2 FNYEAQ. The CDR3 length is 12 residues. The CDR3 bases are TGTGCCAGCCATTCCGGCAACAATGAGCAGTTCTTC. Amino acid sequence: CASHSGNNEQFF.

Of note for this clonotype: A read error may be the cause here, since a much bigger clone is one base away. The V gene is TRBV11-2, the J gene TRBJ2-1, with 10 bases matching TRBD2. Germline loops: CDR1 SGHAT, CDR2 FQNNGV. This CDR3 has 16 residues. CDR3 sequence: CASSALAGSSYNELFF. The CDR3 coding sequence is TGTGCCAGCAGCGCACTAGCGGGGAGCTCCTACAATGAGCTGTTCTTC.

There are a few counts of this clonotype. The V gene is TRBV7-2, the J gene TRBJ2-1; 12 bases are shared with TRBD2. Germline CDR1 and CDR2: SGHTA and FQGNSA. Losses at the gene ends were 3 bases for V and 2 bases for J; bases not matched to a gene: 5. The CDR3 runs to 17 residues. CDR3 DNA sequence: TGTGCCAGCAGCTTTCCCCCTAGCGGGGGGGCCTACAATGAGCAGTTCTTC. Amino acids: CASSFPPSGGAYNEQFF.

The table lists this clonotype with a few counts. This chain links TRBV12-3 or TRBV12-4 with TRBJ1-3; D remains ambiguous. The V and J ends lost 1 base and 4 bases respectively, with 2 bases between them. This CDR3 spans 12 amino acids. The CDR3 DNA sequence: TGTGCCAGCAGTTTAGAAGGAAACACCATATATTTT. This codes for CASSLEGNTIYF.

This clonotype has a handful of counts. The chain couples TRBV12-3 or TRBV12-4 to TRBJ2-7; the D is unclear. V dropped 3 bases and J dropped 6 bases, with 9 bases sitting between them. The CDR3 sequence is 12 residues long. CDR3 nucleotide sequence: TGTGCCAGCAGTTTGGTTGCCACCGAGCAGTACTTC. It is translated as CASSLVATEQYF.

The V call is TRBV24-1, the J call TRBJ1-2; D might be TRBD1 (5 bases). V lost 3 bases to trimming and J lost 8 bases, with 9 bases between them. This CDR3 is 12 amino acids long. Germline CDR1 reads KGHDR; CDR2 reads SFDVKD. The CDR3 nucleotides are TGTGCCACCAGTGATCAGGGAGGCGGCTACACCTTC. Protein product: CATSDQGGGYTF.

This clonotype came up many times. In DNA, the CDR3 is TGTGCCAGCAGCTTAGCGACCCTCTTGGACAGGTCTAACTATGGCTACACCTTC. Translation gives CASSLATLLDRSNYGYTF. The chain is built from TRBV7-2 and TRBJ1-2; 7 bases match TRBD1. The CDR3 is 18 residues long. Looked up from germline, CDR1 is SGHTA and CDR2 is FQGNSA. Unmatched junction bases numbered 10, after V lost 0 bases and J lost 0 bases. The variable domain in full, with the rest retrieved from reference TRBV7-2 and TRBJ1-2, is GAGVSQSPSNKVTEKGKDVELRCDPISGHTALYWYRQSLGQGLEFLIYFQGNSAPDKSGLPSDRFSAERTGGSVSTLTIQRTQQEDSAVYLCASSLATLLDRSNYGYTFGSGTRLTVV.

This clonotype was counted a few times. The chain employs TRBV7-9 and TRBJ1-5, with D unclear. V was cut by 4 bases and J by 3 bases, with 10 bases left in between. CDR3 size: 14 residues. CDR1 SEHNR and CDR2 FQNEAQ come from the germline V gene (reference sequence). The CDR3 spells CASSSVGANQPQHF. The CDR3 coding sequence is TGTGCCAGCAGCTCCGTTGGTGCCAATCAGCCCCAGCATTTT.

This chain connects TRBV7-2 to TRBJ2-2, with D hard to call. The germline V gene encodes CDR1 SGHTA and CDR2 FQGNSA. The ends were cut back, 2 bases at V and 7 bases at J, with 17 bases in the middle. This CDR3 region has 16 residues. The DNA of the CDR3 is TGTGCCAGCAGCTTAAGGAGTAGCCCTCCCGGCGGGGAGCTGTTTTTT. Protein: CASSLRSSPPGGELFF. Together with reference TRBV7-2 and TRBJ2-2, the CDR3 gives the full variable domain: GAGVSQSPSNKVTEKGKDVELRCDPISGHTALYWYRQSLGQGLEFLIYFQGNSAPDKSGLPSDRFSAERTGGSVSTLTIQRTQQEDSAVYLCASSLRSSPPGGELFFGEGSRLTVL.

The rearrangement links TRBV20-1 to TRBJ2-5, with a weak D call TRBD2 (5 bases). Germline values: CDR1 DFQATT, CDR2 SNEGSKA (reference sequence). The CDR3 totals 15 residues. With 1 base removed from V and 3 bases from J, the gap between germline ends came to 15 bases. The CDR3 bases are TGCAGTGCTAGAGGTCCAGCGGACCTTAAAGAGACCCAGTACTTC. This gives the protein CSARGPADLKETQYF.

Only a few counts were recorded for this clonotype. The chain is built from TRBV6-2 or TRBV6-3 and TRBJ2-5, with 11 bases matching TRBD2. The CDR3 loop spans 17 amino acids. Germline V gene data show CDR1 as MNHEY and CDR2 as SVGEGT. The J segment lost 2 bases and the V segment lost 4 bases, leaving 9 bases of the junction unmatched. The CDR3, as DNA: TGTGCCAGCAGTTTAGCGGGGGGGCCCTCTTGGCAAGAGACCCAGTACTTC. Translating it yields CASSLAGGPSWQETQYF.

The table lists this clonotype with a few counts. The CDR3 DNA follows: TGTGCCAGCAGTTCACAGGGGAACTCCTACGAGCAGTACTTC. This sequence encodes CASSSQGNSYEQYF. The rearrangement uses TRBV27 and TRBJ2-7; 7 bases fit TRBD1. Trimming removed 4 bases from V and 0 bases from J; junction bases left unmatched: 3. Germline CDR1 MNHEY, CDR2 SMNVEV (reference sequence). The length of the CDR3 is 14 residues.

The J gene is TRBJ2-1, the V gene TRBV7-9, with 9 bases identical to TRBD1. This CDR3 has 15 residues. V gave up 5 bases and J gave up 8 bases; unmatched junction bases: 10. Germline V gene sequence: CDR1 SEHNR, CDR2 FQNEAQ (reference sequence). The CDR3 bases are TGTGCCAGCAGCCCATGGACAGGGGCTAGAGATGAGCAGTTCTTC. It codes for CASSPWTGARDEQFF.

This clonotype appeared a few times. V gene TRBV29-1 combines with J gene TRBJ2-7, with 7 positions matching TRBD1. Germline V gives CDR1 SQVTM, CDR2 ANQGSEA. CDR3 length: 14 amino acids. Trimming at V came to 1 base and at J to 4 bases, leaving 7 bases not matched to a gene. The CDR3 reads CSVEGDRDRYEQYF. Written as DNA, the CDR3 is TGCAGCGTTGAAGGCGACCGGGACAGATACGAGCAGTACTTC.

This clonotype was observed many times. The chain recombines TRBV28 with TRBJ1-1; D not resolved. The V end was cut by 6 bases, the J end by 3 bases, with 8 bases between. Germline V gene data show CDR1 as MDHEN and CDR2 as SYDVKM. The CDR3 contains 12 residues. The CDR3 bases are TGTGCCAGCAGCCCTTGGGACACTGAAGCTTTCTTT. Translated, it gives CASSPWDTEAFF.

The chain joins TRBV4-2 to TRBJ2-3, with 8 bases fitting TRBD1. Germline CDR1 is LGHNA and CDR2 is YNFKEQ. The CDR3 length is 14 residues. Unmatched junction bases numbered 6, after V lost 5 bases and J lost 5 bases. The CDR3 DNA reads as TGTGCCAGCAGCACCAGGGGGCTGGGAGATACGCAGTATTTT. It translates to CASSTRGLGDTQYF.

The V and J genes are TRBV12-3 or TRBV12-4 and TRBJ2-7, with 7 bases lining up with TRBD2. The CDR3 extends over 12 amino acids. The V segment lost 6 bases and the J segment 9 bases; nucleotides outside the gene matches: 8. DNA of the CDR3: TGTGCCAGCAGCCTGCCCCCGGGGGGGCAGTACTTC. This gives the protein CASSLPPGGQYF.

This chain connects TRBV6-5 to TRBJ2-2; a possible D gene is TRBD1 (7 bases). Trimming removed 1 base from V and 7 bases from J, with 16 bases in between. Germline assignment: CDR1 MNHEY and CDR2 SVGAGI. The CDR3 covers 16 residues. CDR3 region: CASSYWGDSDLGELFF. The CDR3, as DNA: TGTGCCAGCAGTTACTGGGGGGACAGTGACCTCGGGGAGCTGTTTTTT.

The rearrangement joins TRBV7-2 to TRBJ1-4; the match to TRBD1 covers 9 bases. The CDR3 sequence is 15 residues long. Germline CDR1 SGHTA, CDR2 FQGNSA. The ends lost 1 base at V and 7 bases at J; junction bases unmatched: 4. The CDR3 loop is CASSLGTGVSEKLFF. The CDR3 bases are TGTGCCAGCAGCTTAGGGACAGGGGTTTCTGAAAAACTGTTTTTT.

In its sample, this clonotype was seen a few times. The chain recombines TRBV7-9 with TRBJ2-4, with D hard to call. CDR3 length: 14 residues. CDR1 is SEHNR, CDR2 FQNEAQ, per germline (reference sequence). V gave up 4 bases and J gave up 3 bases, with 10 bases separating them. The CDR3 DNA reads TGTGCCAGCAGCTCAGAGAAGGGCAAAAACATTCAGTACTTC. It yields the protein CASSSEKGKNIQYF.

This clonotype was seen a handful of times. This sequence joins TRBV6-2 or TRBV6-3 and TRBJ2-7; D may be TRBD1 or TRBD2 (5 bases each). Germline lookup yields CDR1 MNHEY and CDR2 SVGEGT. Trimming removed 4 bases at V and 0 bases at J, with 10 bases between. The CDR3 sequence is 14 residues long. CDR3 amino acids: CASSWDRLSYEQYF. CDR3 in DNA: TGTGCCAGCAGTTGGGACCGACTCTCCTACGAGCAGTACTTC.

The table lists this clonotype with a few counts. This rearrangement joins TRBV14 to TRBJ1-2, with D possibly matching TRBD1 (5 bases). Trimming removed 1 base at V and 5 bases at J, with 14 bases between. The germline CDR1 and CDR2 sequences are SGHDN and FVKESK. The CDR3 covers 15 residues. CDR3 sequence reads: CASSQVPSGGYGYTF. The CDR3 bases are TGTGCCAGCAGCCAAGTACCTTCTGGGGGGTATGGCTACACCTTC.

This clonotype has a count of ten or more. The chain combines TRBV7-9 with TRBJ2-3, with 8 bases fitting TRBD2. Germline lookup yields CDR1 SEHNR and CDR2 FQNEAQ (reference sequence). The CDR3 length is 15 residues. With 4 bases clipped from V and 4 bases from J, the junction kept 7 bases outside the gene matches. CDR3 nucleotides: TGTGCCAGCAGCTCCGGCGGGGGGTTCGCAGATACGCAGTATTTT. This encodes CASSSGGGFADTQYF. The full variable domain, in which reference TRBV7-9 and TRBJ2-3 provide the parts outside the CDR3, is DTGVSQNPRHKITKRGQNVTFRCDPISEHNRLYWYRQTLGQGPEFLTYFQNEAQLEKSRLLSDRFSAERPKGSFSTLEIQRTEQGDSAMYLCASSSGGGFADTQYFGPGTRLTVL.

This rearrangement joins TRBV28 to TRBJ2-3, with D maybe TRBD2 (6 bases). This CDR3 spans 13 amino acids. V was trimmed by 9 bases and J by 4 bases, leaving 14 bases between them. CDR1 MDHEN and CDR2 SYDVKM come from the germline V gene. As DNA, the CDR3 is TGTGCCAGTACCCCAGGCGGGGCAGATACGCAGTATTTT. Protein: CASTPGGADTQYF.

The chain recombines TRBV12-3 or TRBV12-4 with TRBJ2-3, with D maybe TRBD2 (5 bases). The CDR3 is 17 residues long. Trimming left V 3 bases short and J 5 bases short, with 21 bases between. Written as DNA, the CDR3 is TGTGCCAGCAGTTTCTACCCGACAACCCGAGGAGGAGATACGCAGTATTTT. Translation: CASSFYPTTRGGDTQYF.

The rearrangement uses TRBV29-1 and TRBJ1-2, with 8 positions matching TRBD1. The CDR3 runs 13 residues. CDR1 SQVTM and CDR2 ANQGSEA come from the germline V gene. V gave up 5 bases and J gave up 7 bases; unmatched junction bases: 9. The CDR3 spells CSVFSLDRVGYTF. CDR3 in DNA: TGCAGCGTTTTTTCCTTGGACAGGGTTGGCTACACCTTC.

This clonotype was observed a single time. V usage is TRBV19 and J usage is TRBJ1-2; no clear D. In germline, CDR1 is LNHDA, CDR2 SQIVND (reference sequence). Trimming left V 2 bases short and J 7 bases short, with 14 bases between. The CDR3 is 14 residues long. CDR3 in amino acids: CASSIPAERLGYTF. Here the CDR3 DNA reads TGTGCCAGTAGTATACCGGCGGAGCGCCTTGGCTACACCTTC. The full variable domain, completed using reference TRBV19 and TRBJ1-2, is DGGITQSPKYLFRKEGQNVTLSCEQNLNHDAMYWYRQDPGQGLRLIYYSQIVNDFQKGDIAEGYSVSREKKESFPLTVTSAQKNPTAFYLCASSIPAERLGYTFGSGTRLTVV.

V and J are TRBV6-2 or TRBV6-3 and TRBJ1-5; 7 nucleotides line up with TRBD1. The junction had 5 bases not matched to a gene; V was cut back by 6 bases and J by 0 bases. The CDR3 extends over 15 amino acids. Germline assignment: CDR1 MNHEY and CDR2 SVGEGT. The CDR3 is CASRTGQLSNQPQHF. The CDR3 bases are TGTGCCAGCAGAACGGGACAGCTTAGCAATCAGCCCCAGCATTTT.